This T cell receptor (beta chain) was identified during a study of blood T cell repertoires in COVID-19. Study-wide context: Spain, Italy and the United States supplied samples that represented acute and convalescent COVID-19.

Germline values: CDR1 SNHLY, CDR2 FYNNEI. V lost 5 bases and J lost 11, with 13 bases in between. The length of the CDR3 is 12 residues. Libraries were prepared by immunoSEQ multiplex PCR; TCRdb keeps only in-frame clonotypes and omits some of them. The sample shows 70,000 or so clones, approximately 80% of them seen only once. Sequenced input: peripheral blood. This chain uses TRBV2 with TRBJ1-5; D is undetermined. The TCR originated in a man aged 50 to 60 with COVID-19, enrolled during active disease. The CDR3 DNA follows: TGTGCCAGCAGTATCAGCGTTTGGACCCAGCATTTT. Its translation is CASSISVWTQHF.